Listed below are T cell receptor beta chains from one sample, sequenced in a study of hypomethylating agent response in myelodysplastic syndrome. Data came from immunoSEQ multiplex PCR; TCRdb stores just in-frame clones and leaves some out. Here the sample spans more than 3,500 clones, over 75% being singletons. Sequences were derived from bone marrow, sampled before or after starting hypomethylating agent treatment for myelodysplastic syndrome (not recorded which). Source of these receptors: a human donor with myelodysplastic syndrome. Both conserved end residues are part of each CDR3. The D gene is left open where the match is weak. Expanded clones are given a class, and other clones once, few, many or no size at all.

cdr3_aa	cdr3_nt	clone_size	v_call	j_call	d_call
CASSFRGTDPYNEQFF	TGTGCCAGCAGTTTTCGGGGGACGGATCCCTACAATGAGCAGTTCTTC	-	TRBV6-5	TRBJ2-1	-
CASTSGGEQFF	TGTGCCAGTACTAGCGGGGGTGAGCAGTTCTTC	-	TRBV16	TRBJ2-1	TRBD2
CATVRGAGGVETQYF	TGTGCCACCGTCCGCGGCGCGGGAGGGGTAGAGACCCAGTACTTC	-	TRBV2	TRBJ2-5	TRBD2
CASSLSGGTIYF	TGTGCCAGCAGCTTATCTGGGGGCACCATATATTTT	few	TRBV11-2	TRBJ1-3	-
CASSFGTGWGAGSYEQYF	TGCGCCAGCAGCTTCGGAACGGGTTGGGGGGCGGGCTCCTACGAGCAGTACTTC	-	TRBV5-1	TRBJ2-7	-
CASSLGATNEKLFF	TGCGCCAGCAGCTTGGGTGCAACTAATGAAAAACTGTTTTTT	-	TRBV5-1	TRBJ1-4	-
CASSDTPTNEKLFF	TGTGCCAGCAGCGACACTCCAACTAATGAAAAACTGTTTTTT	-	TRBV9	TRBJ1-4	-
CASSLGTSEGGELFF	TGTGCCAGCAGCCTCGGGACTAGCGAGGGCGGGGAGCTGTTTTTT	-	TRBV9	TRBJ2-2	TRBD2
CASSLIPADYNEKLFF	TGTGCCAGCTCACTAATCCCGGCGGATTATAATGAAAAACTGTTTTTT	few	TRBV18	TRBJ1-4	-
CASSQDPSLPQHF	TGCGCCAGCAGCCAAGACCCGTCTCTACCCCAGCATTTT	-	TRBV4-1	TRBJ1-5	-
CASSLQGGQNIQYF	TGTGCCAGCAGCTTGCAGGGAGGGCAAAACATTCAGTACTTC	-	TRBV5-8	TRBJ2-4	TRBD2
CASSLDGTANYEQYF	TGTGCCAGTAGTTTAGACGGGACCGCAAACTACGAGCAGTACTTC	-	TRBV19	TRBJ2-7	-
CASSQGPSLETKNIQYF	TGCGCCAGCAGCCAAGGCCCTAGTCTGGAAACCAAAAACATTCAGTACTTC	-	TRBV4-1	TRBJ2-4	-
CASSHSGDSYEQYF	TGTGCCAGCAGCCACAGCGGGGACTCCTACGAGCAGTACTTC	-	TRBV25-1	TRBJ2-7	TRBD2
CASSPGTGTVGYTF	TGTGCCAGCTCACCCGGGACAGGGACGGTTGGCTACACCTTC	-	TRBV18	TRBJ1-2	TRBD1
CASSLFALGGYTF	TGTGCCAGCAGCCTTTTCGCGCTGGGAGGCTACACCTTC	-	TRBV11-1	TRBJ1-2	-
CASSLDRRTYGYTF	TGTGCCAGCAGCTTAGACAGGCGGACCTATGGCTACACCTTC	-	TRBV5-6	TRBJ1-2	-
CASSLGAQRGGEAFF	TGTGCCAGCAGCTTAGGAGCCCAAAGGGGTGGTGAAGCTTTCTTT	-	TRBV7-2	TRBJ1-1	-